Ten or more counts support the clone carrying this TCR beta chain. Its antigen is still unknown. The CDR3 end falls 3 residues outside the read, so it is completed with the germline J gene. The germline CDR1 and CDR2 sequences are SNHLY and FYNNEI. Trimming took 3 bases from V and 2 from J, leaving 18 bases between them. The CDR3 length is 17 residues. The data belong to a study of T cell clonality in common variable immunodeficiency. Study results and limitations: Fewer TCRbeta clones were shared among CVID subjects than controls. Fewer deletions and N-nucleotide insertions were reportedly seen in common variable immunodeficiency TCR beta sequences.

CVID and control samples used equivalent genomic DNA input. Generated by immunoSEQ multiplex PCR, the TCRdb table keeps only in-frame clones and is missing some. The sample is made up of around 81,000 clones, none counted only once. The chain links TRBV2 to TRBJ2-3; D is possibly TRBD2 (5 bases). The sample comprised peripheral blood mononuclear cells. This receptor was identified in a person between 18 and 70 years old in good health. The sequenced part of the CDR3 DNA is TGTGCCAGCAGTGACCCATACCCCGGACTTTCCACAGATACG. Amino acids: CASSDPYPGLSTDT. The whole CDR3 protein is CASSDPYPGLSTDTQYF.